The rows below give T cell receptor beta chains drawn from one sample of a study of blood T cell repertoires in COVID-19. TCRdb's table, derived via immunoSEQ multiplex PCR, lists solely in-frame clones and lacks some. The sample lists 15,000 to 20,000 clones, about four fifths occurring once. Sample: peripheral blood. These TCRs come from a man aged 35-49 years with active or convalescent COVID-19. The CDR3 runs from the conserved cysteine through the conserved F or W. A D gene is named only where the DNA matches it firmly. Clone size, where shown, is once, few, many, or a class for clones that have expanded.

.	TRBV19	TRBJ1-1	TRBD1	CASSILQDRGTEAFF	TGTGCCAGTAGTATACTTCAGGACAGGGGCACTGAAGCTTTCTTT
.	TRBV7-2	TRBJ1-1	.	CASSLFWSEAFF	TGTGCCAGCAGCTTATTTTGGAGTGAAGCTTTCTTT
.	TRBV19	TRBJ1-3	TRBD1	CASTPRGTGGNTIYF	TGTGCCAGTACCCCACGGGGGACAGGGGGAAACACCATATATTTT
.	TRBV7-9	TRBJ1-2	.	CASSLEDPYGYTF	TGTGCCAGCAGCCTCGAGGATCCCTATGGCTACACCTTC
few	TRBV4-1	TRBJ1-2	.	CASSQAYTPRDYGYTF	TGCGCCAGCAGCCAAGCCTACACGCCCCGGGACTATGGCTACACCTTC
once	TRBV7-2	TRBJ2-1	TRBD2	CASSESGGFYNEQFF	TGTGCCAGCAGCGAGAGCGGGGGGTTTTACAATGAGCAGTTCTTC
.	TRBV4-2	TRBJ2-3	.	CASSLLAGTTLDTQYF	TGTGCCAGCAGCCTCCTTGCGGGGACCACCCTAGATACGCAGTATTTT
.	TRBV9	TRBJ2-7	TRBD2	CASSVGGGPEQYF	TGTGCCAGCAGCGTAGGGGGAGGGCCCGAGCAGTACTTC
.	TRBV2	TRBJ1-4	.	CASSLGGAWEKLFF	TGTGCCAGCAGTTTAGGGGGGGCTTGGGAAAAACTGTTTTTT
.	TRBV3-1/TRBV3-2	TRBJ1-2	TRBD1	CASSQDPGTGIYGYTF	TGTGCCAGCAGCCAAGACCCCGGGACAGGGATCTATGGCTACACCTTC
.	TRBV4-3	TRBJ2-1	.	CASSQIGGRGFYEQFF	TGCGCCAGCAGCCAGATTGGGGGGAGGGGGTTCTATGAGCAGTTCTTC
.	TRBV3-1/TRBV3-2	TRBJ1-2	TRBD1	CASSQGTGVGYTF	TGTGCCAGCAGCCAGGGGACAGGGGTCGGCTACACCTTC
once	TRBV30	TRBJ1-6	.	CAWTDGSSYNSPLHF	TGTGCCTGGACGGATGGGAGCTCCTATAATTCACCCCTCCACTTT
few	TRBV6-5	TRBJ1-2	TRBD1	CASSGQGKIVTF	TGTGCCAGCAGCGGACAGGGAAAAATCGTAACCTTC
.	TRBV5-5	TRBJ1-2	.	CASSLAREYTF	TGTGCCAGCAGCTTAGCCAGGGAATACACCTTC
.	TRBV9	TRBJ2-7	.	CASSRGLTGTLSSYEQYF	TGTGCCAGCAGCAGAGGACTAACCGGGACTTTGAGCTCCTACGAGCAGTACTTC
.	TRBV19	TRBJ2-7	.	CASSIDYTSYEQYF	TGTGCCAGTAGTATTGACTACACTTCCTACGAGCAGTACTTC
.	TRBV3-1/TRBV3-2	TRBJ1-3	.	CASSQGAGFSGNTIYF	TGTGCCAGCAGCCAAGGGGCGGGTTTCTCTGGAAACACCATATATTTT
.	TRBV14	TRBJ2-3	.	CASSQDLDLDTDTQYF	TGTGCCAGCAGCCAAGATCTAGATCTGGACACAGATACGCAGTATTTT
.	TRBV5-5	TRBJ2-7	.	CASSLWQGGLYEQYF	TGTGCCAGCAGCTTGTGGCAGGGGGGTCTGTACGAGCAGTACTTC
.	TRBV19	TRBJ1-2	.	CASSIWDTINYGYTF	TGTGCCAGTAGTATTTGGGACACGATAAACTATGGCTACACCTTC
.	TRBV5-3	TRBJ2-7	.	CARSLKFGGRSYEQYF	TGTGCCAGAAGCTTGAAGTTCGGGGGTCGGTCCTACGAGCAGTACTTC
.	TRBV2	TRBJ1-2	TRBD1	CATSGTANYGYTF	TGTGCCACATCCGGGACAGCTAACTATGGCTACACCTTC
.	TRBV2	TRBJ1-6	.	CASQSQGKGSPLHF	TGTGCCAGCCAGTCTCAGGGGAAGGGTTCACCCCTCCACTTT
.	TRBV21-1	TRBJ2-3	.	CASSKATPGIRTDTQYF	TGTGCCAGCAGCAAAGCTACCCCAGGGATCAGGACAGATACGCAGTATTTT
.	TRBV10-2	TRBJ1-2	.	CASSESTSTGYTF	TGCGCCAGCAGTGAGTCGACATCTACTGGCTACACCTTC
.	TRBV28	TRBJ1-1	TRBD1	CASSLFGQGNLEAFF	TGTGCCAGCAGTTTATTCGGACAGGGGAACCTTGAAGCTTTCTTT
few	TRBV20-1	TRBJ2-3	.	CSASLYTQYF	TGCAGTGCTAGTTTATATACGCAGTATTTT
.	TRBV6-2/TRBV6-3	TRBJ2-3	TRBD1	CASSYRRTGVPDTQYF	TGTGCCAGCAGTTACCGAAGGACAGGGGTGCCAGATACGCAGTATTTT
once	TRBV4-3	TRBJ2-1	.	CASSQVGTRNEQFF	TGCGCCAGCAGCCAAGTAGGGACACGCAATGAGCAGTTCTTC
.	TRBV29-1	TRBJ2-5	TRBD1	CSVEGLRGYEETQYF	TGCAGCGTTGAAGGCCTCAGGGGGTATGAGGAGACCCAGTACTTC
.	TRBV24-1	TRBJ2-1	TRBD2	CATSDPGLAGEKQFF	TGTGCCACCAGTGACCCGGGACTAGCGGGGGAGAAGCAGTTCTTC
.	TRBV25-1	TRBJ2-1	TRBD1	CASSDKTGTGGKGEQFF	TGTGCCAGCAGTGACAAAACCGGGACAGGGGGCAAGGGTGAGCAGTTCTTC
medium-sized	TRBV9	TRBJ1-1	.	CASSVLQGNTEAFF	TGTGCCAGCAGCGTGCTACAGGGTAACACTGAAGCTTTCTTT
.	TRBV6-5	TRBJ2-2	TRBD1	CASRRDRSAGELFF	TGTGCCAGCAGGAGGGACAGGTCGGCCGGGGAGCTGTTTTTT